This T cell receptor (beta chain) was observed in a study of response to subunit inactivated influenza vaccine. Study-level points and caveats: Authors suggested each seasonal flu vaccination may recruit only limited numbers of new T cells.

The sample holds a few counts of this clonotype. Its antigen remains unknown. TCRdb reanalysed the RT-PCR reads using MiXCR and keeps one entry per CDR3 protein. This sample has 600,000 to 850,000 distinct CDR3 sequences; 14% occur once, and the top ten carry less than 9%. The origin of this receptor is a man aged 45 to 65 who received an inactivated influenza vaccine. The material was PBMCs from blood, obtained 14 days before vaccination.

CDR3 in amino acids: CASSPNIGVHNEQFF. The CDR3 DNA follows: TGTGCCAGCTCACCAAACATCGGGGTCCACAATGAGCAGTTCTTC. The chain employs TRBV18 and TRBJ2-1; D might be TRBD2 (5 bases). There are 15 residues in the CDR3. Deletions cut 2 bases from V and 5 bases from J, with 13 bases between. Germline lookup yields CDR1 KGHSH and CDR2 LQKENI. The full variable domain, its missing parts supplied by reference TRBV18 and TRBJ2-1, is NAGVMQNPRHLVRRRGQEARLRCSPMKGHSHVYWYRQLPEEGLKFMVYLQKENIIDESGMPKERFSAEFPKEGPSILRIQQVVRGDSAAYFCASSPNIGVHNEQFFGPGTRLTVL.